Following are 9 T cell receptor beta chains from one sample sequenced in a study of cytomegalovirus exposure and HLA in healthy donors. Primers included in the PCR were 60 Vbeta and 13 Jbeta primers. Method: immunoSEQ multiplex PCR; TCRdb's copy keeps in-frame clones and lacks some. Among 150,000 to 200,000 clones, approximately 73% were seen once, and the ten largest hold approximately 1.3%. Material: PBMCs. These receptors originate from a man between 50 and 59 years old in good health and CMV-seronegative.

This clone has more than one count but fewer than ten. The chain has TRBV5-1 and TRBJ1-1, with 9 nucleotides matching TRBD1. CDR1 is SGHRS, CDR2 YFSETQ, per germline. J gave up 2 bases and V 4 bases, and 9 bases lay outside the gene matches. The CDR3 spans 16 residues. The CDR3 is CASSRRTGEGNTEAFF. CDR3 bases: TGCGCCAGCAGCAGGAGGACAGGGGAAGGAAACACTGAAGCTTTCTTT.

The sample holds one count of this clone. The germline gene is not matched at one end of the junction; a read error may be the cause. The rearrangement joins TRBV7-7 to TRBJ2-5; a possible D gene is TRBD1 (6 bases). Germline V gene lookup returns CDR1 SSHAT and CDR2 FNYEAQ (reference sequence). The CDR3 is made up of 14 amino acids. CDR3 region: CASSIGQYQETQYF. DNA of the CDR3: TGTGCTAGCAGCATAGGACAGTATCAAGAGACCCAGTACTTC.

This rearrangement joins TRBV25-1 to TRBJ1-1; D is perhaps TRBD1 (5 bases). Deletions cut 1 base from V and 5 bases from J, with 8 bases between. CDR3 length: 13 amino acids. The germline CDR1 and CDR2 sequences are MGHDK and SYGVNS. As DNA, the CDR3 is TGTGCCAGCAGTGAATTGGGGGGTACTGAAGCTTTCTTT. Encoded protein: CASSELGGTEAFF.

The genes are TRBV19 and TRBJ2-7; TRBD2 agrees at 15 bases. The CDR3 has 15 residues. Germline CDR1 and CDR2: LNHDA and SQIVND (reference sequence). J gave up 6 bases and V 5 bases, and 5 bases lay outside the gene matches. CDR3: CASSPGTSGGIEQYF. The CDR3 nucleotides read TGTGCCAGTAGTCCAGGGACTAGCGGGGGGATCGAGCAGTACTTC.

This clone has just one count. The chain links TRBV4-2 to TRBJ2-7; 8 nucleotides align to TRBD1. CDR3 size: 14 residues. Germline trimming cut 1 base from V and 3 bases from J; bases unmatched to any gene: 2. Germline V gene lookup returns CDR1 LGHNA and CDR2 YNFKEQ. CDR3 loop: CASSQGQGYYEQYF. The CDR3 nucleotides are TGTGCCAGCAGCCAAGGACAGGGGTACTACGAGCAGTACTTC.

The chain has TRBV2 and TRBJ2-7; tentatively, D is TRBD1 (8 bases). V was shortened by 1 base and J by 2 bases, with 12 bases between the two germline ends. Germline CDR1 and CDR2: SNHLY and FYNNEI. The CDR3 totals 15 residues. This chain's CDR3 is CASSEDRGGPYEQYF. In nucleotides, the CDR3 is TGTGCCAGCAGTGAAGACAGGGGGGGACCCTACGAGCAGTACTTC.

V is TRBV27 and J is TRBJ1-1; 7 nucleotides match TRBD1. Germline-derived CDR1 and CDR2 are MNHEY and SMNVEV (reference sequence). CDR3 size: 14 residues. V lost 7 bases, J lost 0 bases, and 5 bases stayed unmatched. The CDR3 DNA sequence: TGTGCCAGCAAGGACAGGAGCATGAACACTGAAGCTTTCTTT. Its translation: CASKDRSMNTEAFF.

This chain joins TRBV6-5 and TRBJ1-1; 8 bases agree with TRBD1. V shed 2 bases, J shed 2 bases, and the junction held 7 bases outside the gene matches. Germline V gene sequence: CDR1 MNHEY, CDR2 SVGAGI. This CDR3 is 16 amino acids long. The DNA for the CDR3 is TGTGCCAGCAGTTACACAGGTCAGGGGGCTAACACTGAAGCTTTCTTT. Encoded protein: CASSYTGQGANTEAFF.

The chain recombines TRBV5-1 with TRBJ2-7; 7 bases line up with TRBD1. Germline assignment: CDR1 SGHRS and CDR2 YFSETQ. Trimming took 4 bases from V and 3 from J; bases not matched to a gene: 13. This CDR3 comprises 16 residues. The CDR3 DNA reads as TGCGCCAGCAGCCAAAATTCACGACAGGGTTACTACGAGCAGTACTTC. This encodes CASSQNSRQGYYEQYF. Supplemented by reference TRBV5-1 and TRBJ2-7, the full variable domain reads KAGVTQTPRYLIKTRGQQVTLSCSPISGHRSVSWYQQTPGQGLQFLFEYFSETQRNKGNFPGRFSGRQFSNSRSEMNVSTLELGDSALYLCASSQNSRQGYYEQYFGPGTRLTVT.